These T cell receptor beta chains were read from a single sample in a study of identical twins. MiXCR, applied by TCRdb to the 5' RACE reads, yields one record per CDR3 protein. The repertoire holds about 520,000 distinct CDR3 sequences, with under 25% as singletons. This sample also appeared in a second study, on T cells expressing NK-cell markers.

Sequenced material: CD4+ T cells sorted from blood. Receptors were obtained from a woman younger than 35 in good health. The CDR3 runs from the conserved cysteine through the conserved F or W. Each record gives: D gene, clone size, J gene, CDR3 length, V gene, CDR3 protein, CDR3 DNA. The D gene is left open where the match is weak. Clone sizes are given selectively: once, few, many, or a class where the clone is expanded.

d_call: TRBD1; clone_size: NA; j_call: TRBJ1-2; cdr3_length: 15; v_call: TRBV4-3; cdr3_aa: CAGSQVLSTGGGYTF; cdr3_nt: TGCGCCGGCAGCCAAGTTCTTTCGACAGGGGGAGGCTACACCTTC
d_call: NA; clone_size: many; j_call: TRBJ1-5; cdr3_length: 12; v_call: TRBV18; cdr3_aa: CASSGSNQPQHF; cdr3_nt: TGTGCCAGCTCAGGGTCCAATCAGCCCCAGCATTTT
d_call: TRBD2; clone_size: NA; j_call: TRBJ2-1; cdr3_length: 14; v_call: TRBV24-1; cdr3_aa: CATSTSGGHNEQFF; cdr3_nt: TGTGCCACCAGCACTAGCGGGGGCCACAATGAGCAGTTCTTC
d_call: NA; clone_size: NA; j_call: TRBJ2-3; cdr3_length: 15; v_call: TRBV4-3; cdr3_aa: CASSQGLLLSDTQYF; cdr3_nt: TGCGCCAGCAGCCAAGGTCTTTTACTCTCGGATACGCAGTATTTT
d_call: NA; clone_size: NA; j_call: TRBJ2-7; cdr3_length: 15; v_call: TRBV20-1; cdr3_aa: CSAISIFLARSEQYF; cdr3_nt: TGCAGTGCTATCAGTATCTTCTTAGCGCGATCCGAGCAGTACTTC
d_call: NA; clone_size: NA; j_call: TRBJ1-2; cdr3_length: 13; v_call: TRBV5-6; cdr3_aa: CASSLVRDYFYTF; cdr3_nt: TGTGCCAGCAGCTTGGTCAGGGATTATTTCTACACCTTC
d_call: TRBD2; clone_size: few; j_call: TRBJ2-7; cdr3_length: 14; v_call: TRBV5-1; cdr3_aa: CASSSTSGNYEQYF; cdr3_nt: TGCGCCAGCAGCTCGACTAGCGGGAACTACGAGCAGTACTTC
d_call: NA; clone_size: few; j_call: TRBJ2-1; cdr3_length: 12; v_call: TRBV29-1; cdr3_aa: CSTDSSYNEQFF; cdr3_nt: TGCAGCACTGATAGCTCCTACAATGAGCAGTTCTTC
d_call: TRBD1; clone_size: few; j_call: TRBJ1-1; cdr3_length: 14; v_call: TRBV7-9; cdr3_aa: CATRQGALNTEAFF; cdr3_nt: TGTGCCACAAGACAGGGGGCCCTGAACACTGAAGCTTTCTTT
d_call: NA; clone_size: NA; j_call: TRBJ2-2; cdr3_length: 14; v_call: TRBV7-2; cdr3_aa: CASSLGPVGGELFF; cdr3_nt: TGTGCCAGCAGCCTAGGCCCTGTGGGCGGGGAGCTGTTTTTT
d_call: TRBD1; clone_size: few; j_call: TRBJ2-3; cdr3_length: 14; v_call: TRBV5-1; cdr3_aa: CASNTGESTDTQYF; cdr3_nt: TGCGCCAGTAACACAGGGGAGAGCACAGATACGCAGTATTTT
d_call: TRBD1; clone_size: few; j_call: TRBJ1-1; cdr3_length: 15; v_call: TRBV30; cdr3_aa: CAWTGTGRNWPEAFF; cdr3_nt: TGTGCCTGGACCGGGACAGGGAGGAATTGGCCTGAAGCTTTCTTT
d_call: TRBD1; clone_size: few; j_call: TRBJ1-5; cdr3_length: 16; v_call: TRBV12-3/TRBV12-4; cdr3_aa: CASSSGTGGLNQPQHF; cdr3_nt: TGTGCCAGCAGTTCCGGGACAGGGGGCCTAAATCAGCCCCAGCATTTT
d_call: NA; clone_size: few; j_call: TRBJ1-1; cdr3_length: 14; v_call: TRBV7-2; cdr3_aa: CASSYNKGIPEAFF; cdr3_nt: TGTGCCAGCAGCTACAATAAGGGAATCCCTGAAGCTTTCTTT
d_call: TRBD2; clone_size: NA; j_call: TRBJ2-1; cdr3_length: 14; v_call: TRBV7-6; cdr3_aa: CASSHGGLASEQFF; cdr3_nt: TGTGCCAGCAGCCACGGGGGACTAGCTTCTGAGCAGTTCTTC
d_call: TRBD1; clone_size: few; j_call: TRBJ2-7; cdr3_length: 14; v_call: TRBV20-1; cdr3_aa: CSAIGDRLSYEQYF; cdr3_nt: TGCAGTGCTATAGGGGACAGGCTGTCCTACGAGCAGTACTTC
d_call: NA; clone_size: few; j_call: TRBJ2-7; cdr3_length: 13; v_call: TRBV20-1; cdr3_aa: CSAGGLGADEQYF; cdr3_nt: TGCAGTGCTGGAGGGTTAGGGGCGGACGAGCAGTACTTC
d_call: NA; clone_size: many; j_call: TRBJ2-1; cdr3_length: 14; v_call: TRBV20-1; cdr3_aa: CSAREASSYNEQFF; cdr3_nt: TGCAGTGCTAGAGAGGCGAGCTCCTACAATGAGCAGTTCTTC
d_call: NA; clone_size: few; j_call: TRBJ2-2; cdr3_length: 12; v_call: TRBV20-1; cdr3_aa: CSARDLTGELFF; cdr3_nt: TGCAGTGCTAGAGATCTCACCGGGGAGCTGTTTTTT
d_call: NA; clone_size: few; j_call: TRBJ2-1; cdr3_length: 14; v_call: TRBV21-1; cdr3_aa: CASSKGGTHNEQFF; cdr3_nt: TGTGCCAGCAGCAAAGGGGGGACACACAATGAGCAGTTCTTC
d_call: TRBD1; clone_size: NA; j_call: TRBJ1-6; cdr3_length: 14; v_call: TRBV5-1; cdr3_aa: CASSYGTGDSPLHF; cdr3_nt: TGCGCCAGCAGCTATGGGACAGGCGATTCACCCCTCCACTTT
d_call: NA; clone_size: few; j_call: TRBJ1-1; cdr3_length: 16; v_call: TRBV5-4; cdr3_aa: CASTPAWAAMNTEAFF; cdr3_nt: TGTGCCAGCACTCCCGCGTGGGCAGCGATGAACACTGAAGCTTTCTTT
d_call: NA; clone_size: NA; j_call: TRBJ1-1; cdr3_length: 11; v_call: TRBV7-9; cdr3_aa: CASRQNAEAFF; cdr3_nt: TGTGCCAGCAGACAAAACGCTGAAGCTTTCTTT
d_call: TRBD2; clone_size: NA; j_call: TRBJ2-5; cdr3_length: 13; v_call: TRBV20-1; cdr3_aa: CSATAGAGETQYF; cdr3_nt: TGCAGTGCTACCGCGGGAGCGGGGGAGACCCAGTACTTC
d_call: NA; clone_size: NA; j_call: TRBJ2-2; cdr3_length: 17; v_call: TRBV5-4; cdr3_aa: CASSLGVASANTGELFF; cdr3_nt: TGTGCCAGCAGCTTGGGTGTGGCCTCCGCGAACACCGGGGAGCTGTTTTTT
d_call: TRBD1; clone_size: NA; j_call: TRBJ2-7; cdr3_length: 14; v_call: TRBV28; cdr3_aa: CASNSGTGAYEQYF; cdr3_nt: TGTGCCAGCAACTCCGGGACAGGGGCCTACGAGCAGTACTTC
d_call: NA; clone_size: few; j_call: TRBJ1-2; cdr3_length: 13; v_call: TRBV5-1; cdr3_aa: CASSLYGDYGYTF; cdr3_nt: TGCGCCAGCAGCTTGTACGGCGACTATGGCTACACCTTC
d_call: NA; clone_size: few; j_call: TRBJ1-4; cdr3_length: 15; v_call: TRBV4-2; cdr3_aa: CASSQEGRDGEKLFF; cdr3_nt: TGTGCCAGCAGCCAAGAGGGCAGGGATGGTGAAAAACTGTTTTTT
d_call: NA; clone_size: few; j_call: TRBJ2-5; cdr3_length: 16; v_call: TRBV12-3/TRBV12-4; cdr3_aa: CASTGGTGLFQETQYF; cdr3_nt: TGTGCCAGCACGGGAGGGACAGGGCTATTCCAAGAGACCCAGTACTTC
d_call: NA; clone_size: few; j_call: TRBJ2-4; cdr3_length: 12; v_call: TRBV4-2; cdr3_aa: CASSHRENIQYF; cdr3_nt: TGTGCCAGCAGCCATCGAGAAAACATTCAGTACTTC
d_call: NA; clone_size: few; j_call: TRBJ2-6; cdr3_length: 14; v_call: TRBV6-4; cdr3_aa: CASRDLSGANVLTF; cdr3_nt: TGTGCCAGCAGAGACCTCTCTGGGGCCAACGTCCTGACTTTC